This TCR beta chain was observed in a study of shared clonotypes between healthy human individuals (dated by TCRdb to 2018 to 2021). The study in broad terms: Two women and a few men aged 18 to 49 years were included in the cohort. For each donor, three plates each were used for CD4 naive and CD4 memory, two plates were used for CD8 naive, and one plate was used for CD8 memory. To estimate repertoire size and how much clonotypes are shared between individuals, the study performed deep sequencing of blood TCR repertoires from five healthy adults. To increase sequencing depth and limit assay-specific biases, different laboratories used diverse techniques to prepare libraries and sequence TCR repertoires. Leukapheresis yielded between about 0.94 and 9.5 billion PBMCs per donor.

After removal of 0 bases from V and 4 bases from J, the junction retains 4 bases not matched to a gene. The germline V gene specifies SGDLS as CDR1 and YYNGEE as CDR2. The CDR3 holds 15 amino acids from the cysteine to the phenylalanine. Of the read, only the CDR3 DNA is kept; its 45 bases are in frame from base 1. Comments on this clone: Its antigen has not been determined. No quality values exist for individual bases; no much larger clone is one base distant. The sample carries other DNA sequences with the same CDR3.

Study-wide conclusions, independent of this receptor: Compared with non-shared clonotypes, clonotypes shared by all four sorted-subset donors had higher generation probabilities. When several donors were compared, the shared fraction of clonotypes was about 5.2% for naive CD4, approximately 3.5% for naive CD8, more than 2% for memory CD4, and approximately 0.4% for memory CD8. Based on pairwise subsampling, the degree of clonotype sharing among donors was expected to be affected by sequencing depth. The small number of donors limited the genetic and exposure-history diversity represented. Estimated clonotype richness was generally larger for naive than for memory subsets. Sampling was restricted to blood, and TCR repertoires in tissues likely differ from the TCR repertoires found in blood. Even with the large sequencing depth, rarefaction of the sorted-subset datasets indicated that sequencing was incomplete.

Healthy HIV-negative adults with no recently reported acute infections or vaccinations were included as donors. Every donor was a Caucasian adult living in Nashville, Tennessee, USA. CD4+ T cells were enriched by magnetic negative selection, after which naive cells were positively selected on CD45RA and the negative fraction was taken as the memory subset. After blood collection by leukapheresis, PBMCs were isolated using Ficoll-Histopaque density gradient centrifugation and then cryopreserved in the vapor phase of liquid nitrogen. Analytical flow cytometry was used to check the purity and quantity of every magnetically sorted T cell population. From each sorted fraction, genomic DNA was isolated and quantified by UV absorbance on a Nanodrop 2000c. Using the deep immunoSEQ assay, TCR CDR3 regions were amplified from genomic DNA by multiplex PCR. For each cell subset, the extracted genomic DNA was distributed evenly across all wells of several immunoSEQ 96-well plates, and each plate served as one replicate. Each replicate PCR for sorted subsets received roughly 0.2 ug genomic DNA, equal to about 29,000 T cell genomes. Purified libraries were quantified with a Qubit 3.0 fluorometer, sized on a Bioanalyzer 2100, and re-quantified with the KAPA Library Quantification kit. A separate single-read 150-cycle Illumina NextSeq 550 flow cell was used to sequence each immunoSEQ 96-well plate. Under the source paper's analysis protocol: Because the immunoSEQ output held only junctional sequences and lacked quality scores, the filtering could not match the filtering applied to full-length reads. To assign V/J genes and CDR3, sequences were annotated against IMGT germline references using PyIR, a Python wrapper for IgBLAST v1.9. Any read was removed if the V/J assignment was weak (E-value above 1e-6), the CDR3 was missing, or the read contained stop codons, out-of-frame junctions, or ambiguous translated residues. V3J clonotypes were defined by identical inferred V gene, J gene, and CDR3 amino acid sequence. Percentage overlap between repertoires was computed as shared unique clonotypes divided by the size of the smaller repertoire. RTK rarefaction, the Chao1 estimator, and Recon v2.1 estimates of unobserved clonotypes were used to assess repertoire richness. Generation probabilities were computed with OLGA for all TCRbeta clonotypes obtained by the gDNA method from a few donors. Not all clones reach the TCRdb copy of this immuneACCESS table, which keeps in-frame sequences only. Checked studies attribute under half of the gap to unresolved V genes and leave the rest unexplained. V and J calls and clone size are given by that table; D and trimming were obtained from the DNA. Recorded for this sample are around 980,000 clones; around 78% of them occurred a single time. 0.6% to 0.75% of the sample is taken by the ten largest.

Sequences were obtained from memory CD4+ T cells from PBMCs. Explained via the paper, the cell subset or site label denotes: CD45RA-negative fraction. The clonotype originates from a young man in good health. Some clones in this sample may be carry-over from other donors' samples. The V and J segments used are TRBV9 and TRBJ1-1, with 9 junctional bases fitting TRBD1. The DNA is as follows: TGTGCCAGCAGCGTAGAGGACAGGGGAGGCACTGAAGCTTTCTTT. Its protein is CASSVEDRGGTEAFF. Here the CDR3 is joined to the reference TRBV9 and TRBJ1-1 genes, and the full variable domain is: DSGVTQTPKHLITATGQRVTLRCSPRSGDLSVYWYQQSLDQGLQFLIQYYNGEERAKGNILERFSAQQFPDLHSELNLSSLELGDSALYFCASSVEDRGGTEAFFGQGTRLTVV.